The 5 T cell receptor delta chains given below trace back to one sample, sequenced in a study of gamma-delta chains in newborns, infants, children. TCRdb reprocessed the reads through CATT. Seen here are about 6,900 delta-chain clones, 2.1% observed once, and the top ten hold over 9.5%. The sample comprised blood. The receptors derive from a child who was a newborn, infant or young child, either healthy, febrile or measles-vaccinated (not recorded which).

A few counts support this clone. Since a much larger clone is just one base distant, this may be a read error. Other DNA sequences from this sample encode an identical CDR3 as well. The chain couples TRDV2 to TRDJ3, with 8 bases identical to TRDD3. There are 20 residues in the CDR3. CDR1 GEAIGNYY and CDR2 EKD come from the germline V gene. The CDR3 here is CACDTLLGAKVSWDTRQMFF. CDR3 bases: TGTGCCTGTGACACATTACTGGGGGCTAAGGTCTCCTGGGACACCCGGCAGATGTTTTTC.

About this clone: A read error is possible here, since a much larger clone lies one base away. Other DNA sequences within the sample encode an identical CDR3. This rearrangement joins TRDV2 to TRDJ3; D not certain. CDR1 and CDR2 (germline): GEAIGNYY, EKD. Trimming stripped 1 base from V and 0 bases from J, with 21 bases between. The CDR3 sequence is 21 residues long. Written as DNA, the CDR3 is TGTGCCTGTGACACTCCCTTTCTGGAAGGGAGGAGCTCCTGGGACACCCGACAGATGTTTTTC. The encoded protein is CACDTPFLEGRSSWDTRQMFF.

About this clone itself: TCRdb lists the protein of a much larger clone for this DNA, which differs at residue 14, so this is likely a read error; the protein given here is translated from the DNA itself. The CDR3: CACDALSSWDTRQVFF. CDR3 nucleotides: TGTGCCTGTGACGCGCTGAGCTCCTGGGACACCCGACAGGTGTTTTTC. V usage is TRDV2 and J usage is TRDJ3; TRDD3 is a possible D gene (5 bases). CDR3 length: 16 residues. The germline CDR1 and CDR2 sequences are GEAIGNYY and EKD.

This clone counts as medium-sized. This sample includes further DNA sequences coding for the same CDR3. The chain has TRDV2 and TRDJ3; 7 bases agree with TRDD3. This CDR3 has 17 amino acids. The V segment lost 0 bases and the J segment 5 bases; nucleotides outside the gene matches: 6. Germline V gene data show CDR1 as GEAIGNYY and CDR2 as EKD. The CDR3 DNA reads TGTGCCTGTGACACCGTGGGGATAAAGGGGGACACCCGACAGATGTTTTTC. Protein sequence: CACDTVGIKGDTRQMFF.

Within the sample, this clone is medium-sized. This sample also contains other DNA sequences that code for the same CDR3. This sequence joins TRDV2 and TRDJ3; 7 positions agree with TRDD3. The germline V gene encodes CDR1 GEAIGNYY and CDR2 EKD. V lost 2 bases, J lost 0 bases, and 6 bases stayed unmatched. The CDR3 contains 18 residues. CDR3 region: CACDSKGYHSWDTRQMFF. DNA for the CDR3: TGTGCCTGTGACAGCAAGGGATACCACTCCTGGGACACCCGACAGATGTTTTTC.